The rows below give T cell receptor beta chains drawn from one sample of a study of T cells in Graves' hyperthyroidism and ophthalmopathy. TCRdb called the multiplex PCR reads again in MiXCR, with one record for every CDR3 protein. In the table there are around 60,000 distinct CDR3 sequences, around 50% of which are singletons. The sequencing sample was made of blood. These receptors were obtained from a woman in her twenties or thirties with Graves' ophthalmopathy. Both conserved end residues are trimmed from each CDR3. D genes are given only for firm matches. Size is stated for part of the rows, as once, few or many counts, or as a class when the clone is expanded.

CDR3aa: ANQGASYNEQF
d_gene: .
abundance: many
v_gene: TRBV2
j_gene: TRBJ2-1

CDR3aa: ASSRGAGYT
d_gene: .
abundance: .
v_gene: TRBV19
j_gene: TRBJ1-2

CDR3aa: ASSLRGLDEQY
d_gene: .
abundance: .
v_gene: TRBV12-3/TRBV12-4
j_gene: TRBJ2-7

CDR3aa: ASSEGLAGGEQF
d_gene: TRBD2
abundance: .
v_gene: TRBV2
j_gene: TRBJ2-1

CDR3aa: ASSRTGGANGYT
d_gene: TRBD1
abundance: few
v_gene: TRBV25-1
j_gene: TRBJ1-2

CDR3aa: SGSGTDYGYT
d_gene: TRBD1
abundance: large
v_gene: TRBV29-1
j_gene: TRBJ1-2

CDR3aa: ASSNVRGRGNQSQH
d_gene: TRBD1
abundance: .
v_gene: TRBV6-5
j_gene: TRBJ1-5

CDR3aa: ASSFGGDSEDEQF
d_gene: .
abundance: once
v_gene: TRBV7-2
j_gene: TRBJ2-1

CDR3aa: ASRSFTDTQY
d_gene: .
abundance: .
v_gene: TRBV19
j_gene: TRBJ2-3

CDR3aa: ASVKQGGYGYT
d_gene: .
abundance: many
v_gene: TRBV5-4
j_gene: TRBJ1-2

CDR3aa: ASSGTGLAEAF
d_gene: .
abundance: .
v_gene: TRBV2
j_gene: TRBJ1-1